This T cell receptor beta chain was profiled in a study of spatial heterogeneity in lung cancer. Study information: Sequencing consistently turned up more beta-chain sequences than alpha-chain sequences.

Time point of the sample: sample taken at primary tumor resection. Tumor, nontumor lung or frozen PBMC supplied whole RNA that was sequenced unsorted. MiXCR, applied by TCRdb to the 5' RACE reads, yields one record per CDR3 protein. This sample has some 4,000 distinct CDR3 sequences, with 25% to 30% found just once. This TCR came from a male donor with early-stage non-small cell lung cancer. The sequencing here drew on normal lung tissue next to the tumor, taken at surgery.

The CDR3 DNA reads as TGTGCCAGCTCACCGGGCGGGAGGGTCTCCTACGAGCAGTACTTC. Its translation is CASSPGGRVSYEQYF. The gene calls are TRBV18 and TRBJ2-7; 9 bases align to TRBD2. V lost 3 bases to trimming and J lost 0 bases; unmatched junction nucleotides: 3. Germline loops: CDR1 KGHSH, CDR2 LQKENI. CDR3 length equals 15 residues.